This TCR beta chain was sequenced in a study of CD8 T cells in Susac syndrome. This CDR3 region has 14 residues. CDR1 SGDLS and CDR2 YYNGEE come from the germline V gene. The V end was cut by 0 bases, the J end by 8 bases, with 12 bases between. Peripheral blood CD8+ and CD4+ T cells were profiled by TCR beta sequencing. Findings of the study overall: Only a relatively small number of individuals were included in the TCR sequencing and HLA analysis. Clonal expansion was missing from Susac syndrome CD4+ T cell repertoires.

cDNA came from around 0.5 to 1 ug RNA primed by random hexamers. TCRdb redid the calling of the immunoSEQ multiplex PCR reads with MiXCR, one entry per CDR3 protein. The sample includes 200,000 or so distinct CDR3 sequences, 95% of them seen just once. Worth noting for this clonotype: Antigen unknown.

What was sequenced was CD4+ T cells from PBMCs. This clonotype was obtained from a human donor with Susac syndrome. The chain is built from TRBV9 and TRBJ2-1; a possible D gene is TRBD1 (5 bases). CDR3 protein: CASSVVPQGDEQFF. CDR3 in DNA: TGTGCCAGCAGCGTAGTCCCCCAGGGCGATGAGCAGTTCTTC. Complete variable domain (other parts from reference TRBV9 and TRBJ2-1): DSGVTQTPKHLITATGQRVTLRCSPRSGDLSVYWYQQSLDQGLQFLIQYYNGEERAKGNILERFSAQQFPDLHSELNLSSLELGDSALYFCASSVVPQGDEQFFGPGTRLTVL.